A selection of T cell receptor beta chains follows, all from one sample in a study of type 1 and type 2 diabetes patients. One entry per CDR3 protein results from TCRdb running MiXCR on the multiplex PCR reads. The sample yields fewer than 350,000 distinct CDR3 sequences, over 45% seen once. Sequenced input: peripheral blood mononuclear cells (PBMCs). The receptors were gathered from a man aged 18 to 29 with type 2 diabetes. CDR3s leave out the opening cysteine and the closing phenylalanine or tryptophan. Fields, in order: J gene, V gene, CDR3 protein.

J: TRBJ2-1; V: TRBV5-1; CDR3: ASSFRYPSMDEQF
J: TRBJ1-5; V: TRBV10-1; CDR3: ASSDPGQGGQPQH
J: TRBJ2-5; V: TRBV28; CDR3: ASSLAGGFETQY
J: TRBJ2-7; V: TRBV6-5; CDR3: ASSPGQGLSYEQY
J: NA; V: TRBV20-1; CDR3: SAKQYNEQF
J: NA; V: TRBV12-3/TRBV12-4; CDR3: ASSFLERYGGDEQF
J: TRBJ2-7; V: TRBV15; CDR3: ATSNRDSSYEQY
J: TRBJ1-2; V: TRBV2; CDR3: ASSEDRDRVYYGYT
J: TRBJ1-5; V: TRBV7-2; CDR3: ASSLSSRGNQPQH
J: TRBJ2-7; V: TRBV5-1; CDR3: ASSLGTSGGYEQY
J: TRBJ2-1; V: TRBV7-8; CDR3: ASSTRTSGGRGGNEQF
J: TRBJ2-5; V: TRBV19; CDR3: ASSINTGTGGTETQY
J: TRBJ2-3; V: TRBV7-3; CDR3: ASSLRPGSRLTDTQY
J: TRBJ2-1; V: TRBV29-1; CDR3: SVDTYNEQF
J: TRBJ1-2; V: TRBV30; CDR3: AWSVRTGSGYT
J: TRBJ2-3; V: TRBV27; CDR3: ASSFLTSTDTQY
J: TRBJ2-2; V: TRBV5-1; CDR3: ASIQSGSPNTGELF
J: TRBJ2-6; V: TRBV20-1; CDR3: SARGLGANVLT
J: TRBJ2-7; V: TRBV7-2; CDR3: ASSVGTEYEQY
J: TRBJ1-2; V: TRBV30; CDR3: AWSVLTGGGYT
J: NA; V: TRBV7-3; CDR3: ASSLYGAREQF
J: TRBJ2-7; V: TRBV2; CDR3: ASASSLNTGQGEQY
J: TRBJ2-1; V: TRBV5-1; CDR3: ASRSNTAGNNEQF
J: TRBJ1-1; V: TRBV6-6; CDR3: ASSYDKGVEAF
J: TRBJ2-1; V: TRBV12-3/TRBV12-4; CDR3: ASSLMGSSYNEQF
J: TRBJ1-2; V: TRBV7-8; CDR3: ASSPLLGREDYS
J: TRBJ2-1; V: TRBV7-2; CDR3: ASSSAGGGWRNEQF
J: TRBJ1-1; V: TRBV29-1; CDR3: SVEGWTDEAF
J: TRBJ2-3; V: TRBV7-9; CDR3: ASSLRPGQGTTDTQY
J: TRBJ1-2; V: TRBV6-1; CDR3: ASSYRANYGYT
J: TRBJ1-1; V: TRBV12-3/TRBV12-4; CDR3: ASSTWDREIPEAF